The 20 T cell receptor beta chains below were found in one sample sequenced in a study of blood T cell repertoires in COVID-19. Profiling relied on immunoSEQ multiplex PCR, and the TCRdb table lists in-frame clones only, not all of them. The sample records roughly 460,000 clones, approximately 90% being singletons. The sample consisted of peripheral blood. The receptors originated from a man aged 18 to 29 with COVID-19, enrolled during active disease.

The chain employs TRBV11-2 and TRBJ1-1; 12 nucleotides align to TRBD1. The ends lost 2 bases at V and 10 bases at J; junction bases unmatched: 8. Per the germline V gene, CDR1 is SGHAT and CDR2 is FQNNGV. The CDR3 runs 15 residues. The CDR3 DNA reads as TGTGCCAGCAGCTTACGGGGACAGGGGGCCCAGTTAGCTTTCTTT. This gives the protein CASSLRGQGAQLAFF. Drawing the rest from reference TRBV11-2 and TRBJ1-1, the complete variable domain is EAGVAQSPRYKIIEKRQSVAFWCNPISGHATLYWYQQILGQGPKLLIQFQNNGVVDDSQLPKDRFSAERLKGVDSTLKIQPAKLEDSAVYLCASSLRGQGAQLAFFGQGTRLTVV.

The V and J genes are TRBV11-2 and TRBJ2-3; D perhaps matches TRBD2 (7 bases). The CDR3 sequence is 16 residues long. The germline V gene has CDR1 SGHAT and CDR2 FQNNGV. V lost 6 bases and J 4 bases, leaving 20 bases between the germline ends. CDR3 residues: CASSLLDSGVPDTQYF. CDR3 coding DNA: TGTGCCAGCAGTCTCCTGGACAGCGGGGTACCAGATACGCAGTATTTT.

The J gene is TRBJ1-5, the V gene TRBV19; TRBD1 agrees at 8 bases. Per the germline V gene, CDR1 is LNHDA and CDR2 is SQIVND (reference sequence). This CDR3 comprises 14 residues. Trimming took 2 bases from V and 7 from J; bases not matched to a gene: 4. The CDR3 is CASSIQGAGQPQHF. The CDR3 DNA follows: TGTGCCAGTAGTATACAGGGGGCAGGGCAGCCCCAGCATTTT.

The chain couples TRBV27 to TRBJ1-2; no definite D call. V lost 5 bases and J 4 bases, leaving 14 bases between the germline ends. This CDR3 is built from 14 residues. Germline V lookup: CDR1 MNHEY, CDR2 SMNVEV (reference sequence). The CDR3 sequence is CASSLQAGGYGYTF. The CDR3 bases are TGTGCCAGCAGTCTTCAGGCAGGTGGCTATGGCTACACCTTC.

In this sample, this clone turned up a few times. V and J are TRBV24-1 and TRBJ2-3, with 8 positions matching TRBD2. With V trimmed by 7 bases and J by 4 bases, 6 bases remained unmatched. The CDR3 is 14 amino acids. CDR1 is KGHDR and CDR2 is SFDVKD in the germline V gene. This CDR3 is CATRAGRAPDTQYF. In DNA form, the CDR3 reads TGTGCCACCAGGGCCGGGAGGGCCCCAGATACGCAGTATTTT.

The rearrangement uses TRBV2 and TRBJ2-3; no definite D call. This CDR3 has 13 amino acids. Germline V gene lookup returns CDR1 SNHLY and CDR2 FYNNEI. Trimming left V 5 bases short and J 4 bases short, with 10 bases between. The CDR3 sequence: CASSPPPADTQYF. CDR3 in DNA: TGTGCCAGCAGTCCCCCGCCGGCAGATACGCAGTATTTT.

The J gene is TRBJ2-3, the V gene TRBV7-9, with 8 bases aligning to TRBD1. This CDR3 region has 15 residues. The V and J ends lost 5 bases and 3 bases, in that order; junction bases with no gene match: 7. Germline CDR1 reads SEHNR; CDR2 reads FQNEAQ (reference sequence). The CDR3 DNA sequence: TGTGCCAGCAGCCCCCGGACAGGGCCGACAGATACGCAGTATTTT. As protein: CASSPRTGPTDTQYF. Full variable domain (missing parts from reference TRBV7-9 and TRBJ2-3): DTGVSQNPRHKITKRGQNVTFRCDPISEHNRLYWYRQTLGQGPEFLTYFQNEAQLEKSRLLSDRFSAERPKGSFSTLEIQRTEQGDSAMYLCASSPRTGPTDTQYFGPGTRLTVL.

The chain recombines TRBV7-8 with TRBJ2-5; 7 bases match TRBD2. This CDR3 comprises 15 residues. CDR1 is SGHVS, CDR2 FQNEAQ, per germline. J lost 5 bases, V lost 5 bases, and 11 bases had no gene match. The CDR3 spells CASSLHRLAGETQYF. CDR3 in DNA: TGTGCCAGCAGCCTCCATAGACTAGCCGGGGAGACCCAGTACTTC.

The chain has TRBV2 and TRBJ1-2; D remains unclear. Trimming removed 5 bases at V and 3 bases at J, with 16 bases between. The CDR3 sequence is 15 residues long. Germline loops: CDR1 SNHLY, CDR2 FYNNEI. The CDR3, as DNA: TGTGCCAGCAGTCGGCAGCGTGTGGTCGACTATGGCTACACCTTC. Translating gives CASSRQRVVDYGYTF.

The chain is built from TRBV4-1 and TRBJ2-7; 8 bases line up with TRBD1. The CDR3 is 15 residues long. The V gene's germline CDR1 is MGHRA and CDR2 YSYEKL. V lost 3 bases, J lost 5 bases, and 9 bases stayed unmatched. CDR3 nucleotides: TGCGCCAGCAGCCAGAAGACAGGGGTTATCGACGAGCAGTACTTC. Translating gives CASSQKTGVIDEQYF.

The chain recombines TRBV6-5 with TRBJ1-2, with D maybe TRBD1 (6 bases). The V end was cut by 9 bases, the J end by 2 bases, with 16 bases between. The CDR3 is 14 amino acids. The germline CDR1 and CDR2 sequences are MNHEY and SVGAGI. The CDR3 bases are TGTGCCAGTAGACCGCCCGGGACAAACTATGGCTACACCTTC. It translates to CASRPPGTNYGYTF.

The chain uses TRBV6-4 and TRBJ2-3; TRBD2 aligns across 9 bases. The V segment lost 9 bases and the J segment 1 base; nucleotides outside the gene matches: 14. Germline V gene lookup returns CDR1 MRHNA and CDR2 SNTAGT. CDR3 length: 17 amino acids. The CDR3 here is CASKWMTSGEGTDTQYF. The CDR3 DNA reads as TGTGCCAGTAAGTGGATGACTAGCGGAGAGGGCACAGATACGCAGTATTTT.

The chain uses TRBV5-6 and TRBJ2-5; maybe TRBD2 (6 bases). CDR1 is SGHDT and CDR2 is YYEEEE in the germline V gene. V lost 4 bases and J 5 bases, leaving 12 bases between the germline ends. This CDR3 region has 13 residues. The CDR3 loop reads CASSRPSGETQYF. CDR3 DNA: TGTGCCAGCAGCCGACCCAGCGGGGAGACCCAGTACTTC.

This clone was observed a few times. This chain connects TRBV6-5 to TRBJ1-5; D uncertain. Trimming took 5 bases from V and 5 from J, leaving 10 bases between them. Per germline, CDR1 MNHEY and CDR2 SVGAGI. The CDR3 has 13 residues. The CDR3 sequence is CASSPFLYQPQHF. The DNA of the CDR3 is TGTGCCAGCAGTCCCTTCCTCTATCAGCCCCAGCATTTT.

This chain uses TRBV1 with TRBJ2-7; the table assigns TRBD2, which was not confirmed against the DNA. TRBV1 is reported as a pseudogene. The CDR3 is 13 residues long. The CDR3 DNA is TGCACCAGCAGCCAAGTTATTAGTCACGAGCAGTACTTC. Its protein product is CTSSQVISHEQYF.

This chain uses TRBV27 with TRBJ2-1; maybe TRBD1 (6 bases). Trimming shortened V by 7 bases and J by 0 bases, and 16 bases separated the two germline ends. This CDR3 spans 16 amino acids. Germline loops: CDR1 MNHEY, CDR2 SMNVEV (reference sequence). CDR3 sequence (DNA): TGTGCCAGCACCACTACGGGACAACCCTCCTACAATGAGCAGTTCTTC. This codes for CASTTTGQPSYNEQFF.

The DNA of the CDR3 is TGTGCCAGCAGTGAAAGGCGAAAGCGGGAGGGCCTGGGTGAGCAGTTCTTC. Amino acids: CASSERRKREGLGEQFF. The chain couples TRBV6-1 to TRBJ2-1; 10 positions match TRBD2. V trimming: 2 bases; J trimming: 9 bases; junction bases outside the gene matches: 13. The CDR3 totals 17 residues. Germline loops: CDR1 MNHNS, CDR2 SASEGT.

The chain has TRBV19 and TRBJ1-6; D possibly corresponds to TRBD1 (5 bases). With 8 bases removed from V and 10 bases from J, the gap between germline ends came to 15 bases. Germline V lookup: CDR1 LNHDA, CDR2 SQIVND (reference sequence). The CDR3 spans 13 residues. The CDR3 protein is CASQWRGESPLHF. The CDR3 DNA is TGTGCCAGTCAATGGCGGGGGGAATCACCCCTCCACTTT.

Written as DNA, the CDR3 is TGTGCCAGCAGCTTGAAAGGGGCAGATACGCAGTATTTT. Its protein is CASSLKGADTQYF. V gene TRBV5-4 combines with J gene TRBJ2-3; D perhaps matches TRBD1 (5 bases). Germline V gives CDR1 SGHNT, CDR2 YYREEE (reference sequence). This CDR3 has 13 residues. The V end lost 1 base, the J end lost 4 bases, and 7 bases lay between the germline ends. Supplemented by reference TRBV5-4 and TRBJ2-3, the full variable domain reads ETGVTQSPTHLIKTRGQQVTLRCSSQSGHNTVSWYQQALGQGPQFIFQYYREEENGRGNFPPRFSGLQFPNYSSELNVNALELDDSALYLCASSLKGADTQYFGPGTRLTVL.

The J gene is TRBJ2-5, the V gene TRBV6-1; 7 positions match TRBD1. The V and J ends lost 2 bases and 7 bases, in that order; junction bases with no gene match: 10. The CDR3 consists of 15 residues. Germline CDR1 MNHNS, CDR2 SASEGT. CDR3 nucleotides: TGTGCCAGCAGTGAATTGGACAGGCAAAAAGGGACCCAGTACTTC. This codes for CASSELDRQKGTQYF.